The T cell receptor (beta chain) under discussion was sequenced for a study of blood T cell repertoires in COVID-19. At the level of the study: The United States, Italy and Spain were the sources of the acute and convalescent COVID-19 samples. Sample material is recorded as cDNA or gDNA derived from T cells, B-cell-depleted T cells, or PBMCs.

V lost 6 bases, J lost 2 bases, and 3 bases stayed unmatched. The CDR3 totals 14 residues. The V gene's germline CDR1 is MDHEN and CDR2 SYDVKM. As originally analysed: Cell counts per sample came from amplifying reference gene primers. The method was immunoSEQ multiplex PCR; TCRdb's version includes in-frame clones alone and lacks a portion of them. Clonal size and the V and J genes are those of that table, whereas D and trimming came from the DNA. The sample has about 160,000 clones, around 86% seen once; the top ten hold under 3.5%. V is TRBV28 and J is TRBJ1-5; TRBD1 agrees at 8 bases. The sequencing input was peripheral blood. The sequence was collected from a man between 65 and 85 years old with acute or convalescent COVID-19. The CDR3 DNA reads as TGTGCCAGCAGGGGGGGACAGGGCAATCAGCCCCAGCATTTT. Its protein is CASRGGQGNQPQHF.